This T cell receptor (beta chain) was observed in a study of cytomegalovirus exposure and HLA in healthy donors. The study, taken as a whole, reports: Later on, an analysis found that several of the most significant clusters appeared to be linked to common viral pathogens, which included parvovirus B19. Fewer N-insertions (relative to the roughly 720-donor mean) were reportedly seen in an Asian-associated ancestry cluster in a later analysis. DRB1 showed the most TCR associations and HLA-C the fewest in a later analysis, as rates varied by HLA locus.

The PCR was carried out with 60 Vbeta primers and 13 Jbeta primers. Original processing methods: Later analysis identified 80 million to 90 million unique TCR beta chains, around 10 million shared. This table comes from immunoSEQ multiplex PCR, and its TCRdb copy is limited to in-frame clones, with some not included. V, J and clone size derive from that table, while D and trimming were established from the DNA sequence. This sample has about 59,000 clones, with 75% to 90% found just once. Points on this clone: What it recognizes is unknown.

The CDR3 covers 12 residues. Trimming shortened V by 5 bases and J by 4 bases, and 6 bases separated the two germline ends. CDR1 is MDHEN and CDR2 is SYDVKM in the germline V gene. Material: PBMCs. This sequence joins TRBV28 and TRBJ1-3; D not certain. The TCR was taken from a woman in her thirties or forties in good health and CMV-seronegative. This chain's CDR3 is CASSEAGNTIYF. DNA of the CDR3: TGTGCCAGCAGTGAAGCAGGAAACACCATATATTTT.